This is a list of T cell receptor beta chains from one sample in a study of blood T cell repertoires in COVID-19. The table came from immunoSEQ multiplex PCR; TCRdb's copy has only in-frame clones and leaves some out. Here the sample spans 250,000 to 350,000 clones, roughly 84% being singletons. Sequences were obtained from peripheral blood. The source is a human donor with COVID-19, enrolled during active disease. The donor label of this sample is uncertain. Each CDR3 is given with its conserved first and last residue. The D gene is left open where the match is weak. Clone size is stated in some rows and not others, as once, few, many or a class when expanded.

v_call	j_call	clone_size	d_call	cdr3_nt	cdr3_aa
TRBV10-1	TRBJ2-1	NA	NA	TGCGCCAGCAGTCGGAAAGTGGGGCCCAACAATGAGCAGTTCTTC	CASSRKVGPNNEQFF
TRBV29-1	TRBJ2-5	NA	NA	TGCAGCGTTGAGAAAAGCGGCAAACAAGAGACCCAGTACTTC	CSVEKSGKQETQYF
TRBV5-4	TRBJ2-1	NA	TRBD2	TGTGCCAGCAGCTCCTTAGCGGGAGGGGGTGAGCAGTTCTTC	CASSSLAGGGEQFF
TRBV11-2	TRBJ1-1	few	NA	TGTGCCAGCAGGCGGCCGGGACTCTCCGGGGGCACTGAAGCTTTCTTT	CASRRPGLSGGTEAFF
TRBV3-1/TRBV3-2	TRBJ2-1	NA	TRBD2	TGTGCCAGCAGCCCCAGGACAGACTCCGCGCTAGCGGGAGGACGAGTCTTC	CASSPRTDSALAGGRVF
TRBV7-3	TRBJ1-4	NA	TRBD1	TGTGCCAGCAGCTCCTCAGGGGGAACTAATGAAAAACTGTTTTTT	CASSSSGGTNEKLFF
TRBV3-1/TRBV3-2	TRBJ2-5	NA	NA	TGTGCCAGCAGCCAAGGGGTACAGGGATCAGAGACCCAGTACTTC	CASSQGVQGSETQYF
TRBV7-9	TRBJ2-3	NA	NA	TGTGCCAGCAGCTTAAACTCAGATACGCAGTATTTT	CASSLNSDTQYF
TRBV7-8	TRBJ2-5	NA	TRBD2	TGTGCCAGCAGCTTAAGGCCTAGCGGGAGGGAGACCCAAGAGACCCAGTACTTC	CASSLRPSGRETQETQYF
TRBV28	TRBJ2-1	NA	TRBD2	TGTGCCAGCAGTATCCTTAGCGGGAGGGGATATGAGCAGTTCTTC	CASSILSGRGYEQFF
TRBV5-1	TRBJ2-1	NA	TRBD2	TGCGCCAGCAGCTTGGATGGCGGGAGGGACAATGAGCAGTTCTTC	CASSLDGGRDNEQFF
TRBV2	TRBJ1-2	NA	TRBD1	TGTGCCAGCAGTGAAGTCAGGGGGAGCTATGGCTACACCTTC	CASSEVRGSYGYTF
TRBV5-5	TRBJ1-2	NA	NA	TGTGCCAGCAGCTTGAACCCTACTGGCTACACCTTC	CASSLNPTGYTF
TRBV6-5	TRBJ1-1	NA	NA	TGTGCCAGCACCCTAGACGGGATTGGGACTGAAGCTTTCTTT	CASTLDGIGTEAFF
TRBV5-1	TRBJ1-1	once	NA	TGCGCCAGCAGCTTGGCCCTGGGGGGCGGGGGCACTGAAGCTTTCTTT	CASSLALGGGGTEAFF
TRBV4-1	TRBJ1-5	once	NA	TGCGCCAGCAGCCAAGCCCAGGATGGTCGTGTGAATCAGCCCCAGCATTTT	CASSQAQDGRVNQPQHF
TRBV28	TRBJ1-1	NA	NA	TGTGCCAGCAGTGGACCAGGGATCCAGAACACTGAAGCTTTCTTT	CASSGPGIQNTEAFF
TRBV29-1	TRBJ2-7	NA	NA	TGCAGCGTTGGGTCAGGCGACGAGCAGTACTTC	CSVGSGDEQYF
TRBV29-1	TRBJ1-5	NA	TRBD1	TGCAGCGTTAGGACAGGCCCCGGAGGCAATCAGCCCCAGCATTTT	CSVRTGPGGNQPQHF
TRBV4-1	TRBJ1-5	few	NA	TGCGCCAGCAGCCGGACGGGGTCGGCGATTGGCAATCAGCCCCAGCATTTT	CASSRTGSAIGNQPQHF
TRBV7-9	TRBJ2-1	NA	TRBD1	TGTGCCAGCAGCTTGGGACAGACAAACAATGAGCAGTTCTTC	CASSLGQTNNEQFF
TRBV27	TRBJ1-3	few	TRBD1	TGTGCCAGCAGTCGGACAGGGGCTGGAAACACCATATATTTT	CASSRTGAGNTIYF
TRBV9	TRBJ1-1	once	NA	TGTGCCAGCAGCGAGCCCCGGGGGGACACTGAAGCTTTCTTT	CASSEPRGDTEAFF
TRBV12-3/TRBV12-4	TRBJ1-6	NA	NA	TGTGCCAGCAGTGGCACCTATAATTCACCCCTCCACTTT	CASSGTYNSPLHF
TRBV6-5	TRBJ1-5	few	NA	TGTGCCAGCAGCACAGGAAATCAGCCCCAGCATTTT	CASSTGNQPQHF
TRBV25-1	TRBJ2-7	NA	TRBD1	TGTGCCAGCAGTGCCTCCGGGACAGGGGCCTACGAGCAGTACTTC	CASSASGTGAYEQYF
TRBV29-1	TRBJ2-5	NA	NA	TGCAGCGTTGACCCCAGAAACCAGTACCAAGAGACCCAGTACTTC	CSVDPRNQYQETQYF
TRBV11-3	TRBJ2-7	NA	TRBD1	TGTGCCAGCAGCCCTAGGACAGGGGGAACCTACGAGCAGTACTTC	CASSPRTGGTYEQYF
TRBV9	TRBJ1-1	once	TRBD1	TGTGCCAGCAGCGCCCCGGGACAGCTGAACACTGAAGCTTTCTTT	CASSAPGQLNTEAFF
TRBV6-2/TRBV6-3	TRBJ1-1	once	NA	TGTGCCAGCAGTCTCCTAGGTTCGAGACACACTGAAGCTTTCTTT	CASSLLGSRHTEAFF
TRBV3-1/TRBV3-2	TRBJ1-5	once	NA	TGTGCCAGCAGCCACATGGGCGGGTCCAATCAGCCCCAGCATTTT	CASSHMGGSNQPQHF
TRBV7-9	TRBJ1-2	NA	TRBD1	TGTGCCAGCAGCGGAACAGGGGCGCTTGATGGCTACACCTTC	CASSGTGALDGYTF
TRBV7-9	TRBJ1-1	NA	NA	TGTGCCAGCAGCTTAATCCCCCCCGGGAGAAGCTCCGTTGAAGCTTTCTTT	CASSLIPPGRSSVEAFF
TRBV5-6	TRBJ2-5	NA	TRBD2	TGTGCCAGCAGCTCCCTCGGACTAGCGGGAGTGATCCAAGAGACCCAGTACTTC	CASSSLGLAGVIQETQYF
TRBV29-1	TRBJ1-1	NA	TRBD1	TGCAGCGTGGGGGGGACAGGGACTGAAGCTTTCTTT	CSVGGTGTEAFF
TRBV6-1	TRBJ2-5	NA	NA	TGTGCCAGCAGTGAAGTACAAGTACAAGAGACCCAGTACTTC	CASSEVQVQETQYF
TRBV7-9	TRBJ1-2	NA	NA	TGTGCCAGCAGCTACCCCTCAAAGGGACTCGAGGGCTATGGCTACACCTTC	CASSYPSKGLEGYGYTF